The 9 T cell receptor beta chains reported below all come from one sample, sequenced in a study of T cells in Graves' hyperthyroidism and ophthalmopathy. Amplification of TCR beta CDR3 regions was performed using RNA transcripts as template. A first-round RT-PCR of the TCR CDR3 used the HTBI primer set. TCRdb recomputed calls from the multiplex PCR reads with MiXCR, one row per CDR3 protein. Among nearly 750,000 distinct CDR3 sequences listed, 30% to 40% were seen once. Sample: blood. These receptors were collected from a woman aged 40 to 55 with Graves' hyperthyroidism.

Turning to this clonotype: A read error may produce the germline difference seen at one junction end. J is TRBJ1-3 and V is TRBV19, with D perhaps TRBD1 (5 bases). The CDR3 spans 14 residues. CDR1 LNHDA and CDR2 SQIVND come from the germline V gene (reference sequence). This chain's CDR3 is CASSTAGGGTTIYF. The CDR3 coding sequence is TGTGCCAGTAGTACGGCGGGGGGTGGAACCACCATATATTTT.

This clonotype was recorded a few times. The CDR3 is CASNGQGGNQPQHF. The CDR3, as DNA: TGTGCCAGCAATGGACAGGGCGGCAATCAGCCCCAGCATTTT. This rearrangement joins TRBV6-6 to TRBJ1-5, with 8 bases identical to TRBD1. Germline values: CDR1 MNHNY, CDR2 SVGAGI (reference sequence). CDR3 length equals 14 residues. Trimming at V came to 7 bases and at J to 2 bases, leaving 4 bases not matched to a gene.

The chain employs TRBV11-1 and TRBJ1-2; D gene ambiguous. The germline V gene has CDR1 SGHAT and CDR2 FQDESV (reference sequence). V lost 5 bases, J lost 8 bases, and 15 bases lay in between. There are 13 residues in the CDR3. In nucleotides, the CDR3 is TGTGCCAGCAGCCTTGGACGGACGGTGGGCTACACCTTC. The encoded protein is CASSLGRTVGYTF.

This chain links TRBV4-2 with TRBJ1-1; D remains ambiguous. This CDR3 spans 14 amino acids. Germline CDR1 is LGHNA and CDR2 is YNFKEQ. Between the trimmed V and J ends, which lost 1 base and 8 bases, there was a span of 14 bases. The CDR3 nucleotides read TGTGCCAGCAGCCAAGGTCAGGTCACACGCGAAGCTTTCTTT. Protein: CASSQGQVTREAFF.

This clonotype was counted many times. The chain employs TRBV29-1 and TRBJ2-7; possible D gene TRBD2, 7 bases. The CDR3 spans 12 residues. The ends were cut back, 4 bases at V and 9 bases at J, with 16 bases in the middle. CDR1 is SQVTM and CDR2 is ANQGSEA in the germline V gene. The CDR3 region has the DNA TGCAGCGTTGGGGGGGGCGGGGACATGCAGTACTTC. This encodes CSVGGGGDMQYF.

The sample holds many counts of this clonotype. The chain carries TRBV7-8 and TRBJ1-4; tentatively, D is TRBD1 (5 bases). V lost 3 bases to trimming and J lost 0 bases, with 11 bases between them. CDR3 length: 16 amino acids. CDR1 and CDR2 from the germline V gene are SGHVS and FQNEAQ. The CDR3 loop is CASSFGTHPTNEKLFF. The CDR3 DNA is TGTGCCAGCAGCTTCGGGACGCACCCAACTAATGAAAAACTGTTTTTT. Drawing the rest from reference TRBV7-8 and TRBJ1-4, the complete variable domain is GAGVSQSPRYKVAKRGQDVALRCDPISGHVSLFWYQQALGQGPEFLTYFQNEAQLDKSGLPSDRFFAERPEGSVSTLKIQRTQQEDSAVYLCASSFGTHPTNEKLFFGSGTQLSVL.

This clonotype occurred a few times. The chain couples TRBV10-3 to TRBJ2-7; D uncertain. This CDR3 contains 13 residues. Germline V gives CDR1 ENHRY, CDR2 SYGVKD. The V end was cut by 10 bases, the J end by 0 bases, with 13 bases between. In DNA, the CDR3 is TGTGCCAGCATCCCCGCACCCTCCTACGAGCAGTACTTC. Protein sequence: CASIPAPSYEQYF.

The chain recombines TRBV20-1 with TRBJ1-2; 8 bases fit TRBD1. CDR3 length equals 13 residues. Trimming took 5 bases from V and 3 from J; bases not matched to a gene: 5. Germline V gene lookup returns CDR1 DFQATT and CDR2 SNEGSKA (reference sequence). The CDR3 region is CSALDRADYGYTF. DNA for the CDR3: TGCAGTGCTCTGGACAGGGCGGACTATGGCTACACCTTC.

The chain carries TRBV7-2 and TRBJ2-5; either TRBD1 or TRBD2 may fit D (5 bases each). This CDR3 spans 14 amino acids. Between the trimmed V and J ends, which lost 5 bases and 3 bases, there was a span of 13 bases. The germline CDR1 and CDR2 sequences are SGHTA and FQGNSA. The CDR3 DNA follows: TGTGCCAGCAGCCAAGGGACGTTCAAAGAGACCCAGTACTTC. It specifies CASSQGTFKETQYF.